The clone carrying this T cell receptor beta chain was counted between two and nine times. The target antigen is unknown. Then a second PCR, running about 6 to 12 cycles, was carried out with a sample-barcoded 5' primer and a J-beta primer mix. TCRdb reprocessed the 5' RACE reads with MiXCR, giving one entry per CDR3 protein. The data contain approximately 940,000 distinct CDR3 sequences, 48% of them singletons. This specimen comes from a study of blood T cells in healthy people across ages. General observations from the study: Measured against age, TCR beta diversity per million T cells decreased in a roughly linear manner. TCR beta diversity correlated strongly with naive T cell percentage.

The receptor was derived from a man aged 25-45 years in good health. Sequenced sample: blood.

The CDR3 DNA reads TGTGCCAGCAGCCGGACTAGCGGCAACAATGAGCAGTTCTTC. Protein: CASSRTSGNNEQFF. This chain connects TRBV2 to TRBJ2-1, with 10 bases identical to TRBD2. The V gene's germline CDR1 is SNHLY and CDR2 FYNNEI. CDR3 length: 14 amino acids. V lost 6 bases and J lost 5; bases outside the gene matches: 4.